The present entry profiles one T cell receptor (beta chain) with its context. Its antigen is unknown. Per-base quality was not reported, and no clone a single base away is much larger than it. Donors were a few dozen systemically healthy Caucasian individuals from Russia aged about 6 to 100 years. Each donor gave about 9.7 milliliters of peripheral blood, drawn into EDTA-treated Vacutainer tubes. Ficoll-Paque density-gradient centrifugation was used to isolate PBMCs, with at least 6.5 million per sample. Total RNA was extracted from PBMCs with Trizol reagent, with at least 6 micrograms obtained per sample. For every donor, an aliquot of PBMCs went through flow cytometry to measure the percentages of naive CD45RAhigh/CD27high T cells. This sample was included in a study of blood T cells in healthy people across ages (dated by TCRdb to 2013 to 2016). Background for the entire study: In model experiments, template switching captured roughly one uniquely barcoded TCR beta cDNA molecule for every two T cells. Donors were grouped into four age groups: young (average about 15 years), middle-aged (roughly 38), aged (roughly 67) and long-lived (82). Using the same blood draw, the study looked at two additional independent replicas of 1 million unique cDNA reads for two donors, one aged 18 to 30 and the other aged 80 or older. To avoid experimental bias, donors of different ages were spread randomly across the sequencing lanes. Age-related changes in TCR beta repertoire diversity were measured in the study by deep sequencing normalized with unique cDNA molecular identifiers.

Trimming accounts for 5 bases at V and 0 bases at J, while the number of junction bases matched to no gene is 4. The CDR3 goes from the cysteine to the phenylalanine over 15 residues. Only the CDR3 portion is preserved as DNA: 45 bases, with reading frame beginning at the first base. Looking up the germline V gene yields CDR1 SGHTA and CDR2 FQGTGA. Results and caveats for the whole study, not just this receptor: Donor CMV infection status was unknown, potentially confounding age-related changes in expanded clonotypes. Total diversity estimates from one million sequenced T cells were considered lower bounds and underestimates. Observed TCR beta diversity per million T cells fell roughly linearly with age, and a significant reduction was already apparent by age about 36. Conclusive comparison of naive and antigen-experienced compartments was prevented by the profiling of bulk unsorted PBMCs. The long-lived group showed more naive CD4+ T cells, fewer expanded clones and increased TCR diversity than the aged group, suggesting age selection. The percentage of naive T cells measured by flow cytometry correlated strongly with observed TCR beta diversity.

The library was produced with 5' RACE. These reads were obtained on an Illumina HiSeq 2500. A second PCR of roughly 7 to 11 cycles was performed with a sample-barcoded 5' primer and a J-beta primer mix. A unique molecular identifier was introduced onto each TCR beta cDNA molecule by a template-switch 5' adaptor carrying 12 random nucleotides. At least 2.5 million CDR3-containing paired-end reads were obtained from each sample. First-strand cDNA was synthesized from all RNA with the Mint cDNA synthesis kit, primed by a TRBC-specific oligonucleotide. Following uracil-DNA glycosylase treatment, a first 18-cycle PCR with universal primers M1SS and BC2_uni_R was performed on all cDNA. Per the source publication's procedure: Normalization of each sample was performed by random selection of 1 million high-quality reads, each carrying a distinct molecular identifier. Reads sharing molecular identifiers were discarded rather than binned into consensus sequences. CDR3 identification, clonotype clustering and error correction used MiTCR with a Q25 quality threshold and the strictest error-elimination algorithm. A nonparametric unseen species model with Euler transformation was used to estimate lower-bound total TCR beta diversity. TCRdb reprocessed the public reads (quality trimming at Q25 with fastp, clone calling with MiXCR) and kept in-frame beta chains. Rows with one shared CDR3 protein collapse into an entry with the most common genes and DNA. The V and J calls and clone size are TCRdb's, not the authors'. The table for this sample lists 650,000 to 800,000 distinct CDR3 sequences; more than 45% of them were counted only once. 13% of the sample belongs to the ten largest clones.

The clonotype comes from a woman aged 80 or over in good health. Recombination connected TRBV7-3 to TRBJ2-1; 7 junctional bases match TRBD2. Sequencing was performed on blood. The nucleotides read TGTGCCAGCAGCCCTTGGGACTACTCCTACAATGAGCAGTTCTTC. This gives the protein CASSPWDYSYNEQFF.